The source of this TCR beta chain is a study of early T cells in non-severe SARS-CoV-2 infection. This clonotype occurred a few times. TCRdb reprocessed the 5' RACE reads with MiXCR, giving one entry per CDR3 protein. The sample carries 52,000 or so distinct CDR3 sequences, 12% recorded once. The sequencing input was whole blood. The receptor comes from an adult who was a healthcare worker with PCR-confirmed SARS-CoV-2 infection or an uninfected control (not recorded which).

The CDR3 sequence is CASRRQGGGTEAFF. The CDR3 region has the DNA TGTGCCAGCAGGAGACAGGGCGGAGGCACTGAAGCTTTCTTT. The chain links TRBV5-6 to TRBJ1-1, with 7 bases lining up with TRBD1. Germline-derived CDR1 and CDR2 are SGHDT and YYEEEE. V gave up 5 bases and J gave up 4 bases; unmatched junction bases: 8. The CDR3 totals 14 residues.